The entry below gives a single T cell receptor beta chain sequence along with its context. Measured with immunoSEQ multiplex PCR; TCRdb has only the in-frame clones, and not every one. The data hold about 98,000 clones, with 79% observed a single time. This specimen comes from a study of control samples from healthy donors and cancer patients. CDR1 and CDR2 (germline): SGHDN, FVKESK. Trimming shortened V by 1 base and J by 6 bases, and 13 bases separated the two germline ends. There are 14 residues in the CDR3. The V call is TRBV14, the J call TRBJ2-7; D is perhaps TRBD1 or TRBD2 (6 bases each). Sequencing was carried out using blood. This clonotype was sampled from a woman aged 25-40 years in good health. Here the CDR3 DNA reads TGTGCCAGCAGCCAAGCCGGGGGCCGGGGCGAGCAGTACTTC. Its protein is CASSQAGGRGEQYF.